This is a list of T cell receptor beta chains from one sample in a study of T cell responses to AZD1222 COVID-19 vaccine. Clones were read by immunoSEQ multiplex PCR, and TCRdb kept only the in-frame ones, dropping some. The sample has 150,000 to 200,000 clones; roughly 92% are singletons. Sequencing was performed on peripheral blood, taken on day 0 of AZD1222 vaccination. These receptors were obtained from an adult in good health. Both conserved end residues are part of each CDR3. A D gene is named only where the DNA matches it firmly. Clone size is stated in some rows and not others, as once, few, many or a class when expanded.

J gene	D gene	V gene	clone size	CDR3 protein	CDR3 DNA
TRBJ2-6	.	TRBV7-8	.	CASSQVSGRESNSGANVLTF	TGTGCCAGCAGCCAAGTGTCCGGCAGGGAGTCAAACTCTGGGGCCAACGTCCTGACTTTC
TRBJ1-1	.	TRBV4-1	.	CASSQDESQGLYPEAFF	TGCGCCAGCAGCCAAGATGAGTCGCAGGGGCTATATCCTGAAGCTTTCTTT
TRBJ1-2	TRBD1	TRBV5-4	few	CASSSTGEVYGYTF	TGTGCCAGCAGCTCCACAGGGGAAGTCTATGGCTACACCTTC
TRBJ2-7	.	TRBV30	.	CAWRSGTGNSYEQYF	TGTGCCTGGAGATCAGGCACAGGGAATTCCTACGAGCAGTACTTC
TRBJ1-2	.	TRBV14	.	CASSQDSTNYGYTF	TGTGCCAGCAGCCAGGACAGCACAAACTATGGCTACACCTTC
TRBJ2-5	.	TRBV6-5	.	CASSYELGETQYF	TGTGCCAGCAGTTATGAATTGGGGGAGACCCAGTACTTC
TRBJ1-1	.	TRBV9	.	CASSVGRGGPEAFF	TGTGCCAGCAGCGTGGGCCGGGGGGGTCCAGAAGCTTTCTTT
TRBJ1-1	TRBD1	TRBV15	.	CATSRDPVRGRGNTEAFF	TGTGCCACCAGCAGAGATCCCGTCAGGGGGCGGGGGAACACTGAAGCTTTCTTT
TRBJ2-1	.	TRBV9	.	CASSVDVGTPMGNEQFF	TGTGCCAGCAGCGTAGACGTCGGGACACCCATGGGCAATGAGCAGTTCTTC
TRBJ2-5	.	TRBV5-8	.	CASSLGGNRETQYF	TGTGCCAGCAGCTTGGGGGGGAATCGAGAGACCCAGTACTTC
TRBJ2-3	.	TRBV5-4	.	CASSSKTGTDTQYF	TGTGCCAGCAGCTCGAAGACGGGCACAGATACGCAGTATTTT
TRBJ2-3	TRBD2	TRBV15	.	CATNHGGGGKDTQYF	TGTGCCACCAACCACGGGGGCGGGGGGAAAGATACGCAGTATTTT
TRBJ2-6	.	TRBV11-2	.	CASSQNGANVLTF	TGTGCCAGCAGCCAAAATGGGGCCAACGTCCTGACTTTC
TRBJ2-1	TRBD2	TRBV2	.	CASRAGLAGGPREQFF	TGTGCCAGCAGAGCCGGACTAGCGGGAGGGCCCAGGGAGCAGTTCTTC
TRBJ1-3	.	TRBV18	.	CASSRARDSGNTIYF	TGTGCCAGCTCACGAGCCAGGGACTCTGGAAACACCATATATTTT
TRBJ1-2	.	TRBV2	.	CASSSTSNYGYTF	TGTGCCAGCAGTTCGACCTCTAACTATGGCTACACCTTC
TRBJ1-2	.	TRBV19	.	CASSIWQSNYGYTF	TGTGCCAGTAGTATCTGGCAGTCTAACTATGGCTACACCTTC
TRBJ2-1	.	TRBV12-3/TRBV12-4	.	CASSFSFEQFF	TGTGCCAGCAGTTTTAGTTTTGAGCAGTTCTTC
TRBJ1-1	.	TRBV27	.	CASSLAHRTEAFF	TGTGCCAGCAGTTTGGCTCATCGGACTGAAGCTTTCTTT
TRBJ2-1	TRBD2	TRBV4-2	.	CASSRGTSSYNEQFF	TGTGCCAGCAGCCGAGGGACTAGCTCCTACAATGAGCAGTTCTTC
TRBJ2-3	.	TRBV6-2/TRBV6-3	.	CASSPAVSGTQYF	TGTGCCAGCAGCCCCGCAGTCAGTGGAACGCAGTATTTT
TRBJ2-1	.	TRBV24-1	.	CATSDSSGSLGNEQFF	TGTGCCACCAGTGATTCTTCCGGGTCCTTGGGGAATGAGCAGTTCTTC
TRBJ1-1	.	TRBV7-2	.	CASSPRRTGMNTEAFF	TGTGCCAGCAGCCCTCGTCGGACGGGCATGAACACTGAAGCTTTCTTT
TRBJ2-4	TRBD1	TRBV18	.	CASSHGDRGSAKNIQYF	TGTGCCAGCTCACACGGGGACAGGGGTTCGGCCAAAAACATTCAGTACTTC
TRBJ1-2	TRBD1	TRBV29-1	.	CSVLRTGDAGYTF	TGCAGCGTTCTACGGACAGGGGATGCTGGCTACACCTTC
TRBJ2-1	.	TRBV25-1	.	CASSEYNEQFF	TGTGCCAGCAGTGAATACAATGAGCAGTTCTTC
TRBJ1-3	TRBD1	TRBV4-1	.	CASSRQWTGLAGNTIYF	TGCGCCAGCAGCCGCCAATGGACAGGGTTAGCAGGAAACACCATATATTTT
TRBJ1-3	.	TRBV11-2	.	CASGELVASGNTIYF	TGTGCCAGCGGTGAGCTGGTCGCGTCTGGAAACACCATATATTTT
TRBJ1-1	TRBD1	TRBV28	.	CASSLVGQGFTEAFF	TGTGCCAGCAGTTTGGTCGGACAGGGTTTCACTGAAGCTTTCTTT
TRBJ2-7	.	TRBV2	.	CASSEEAGASHEQYF	TGTGCCAGCAGTGAAGAGGCAGGGGCTAGCCACGAGCAGTACTTC
TRBJ1-1	.	TRBV2	.	CASITENTEAFF	TGTGCCAGCATTACGGAGAACACTGAAGCTTTCTTT
TRBJ1-5	.	TRBV2	.	CASSEWDSLSNQPQHF	TGTGCCAGCAGTGAATGGGACTCATTGAGCAATCAGCCCCAGCATTTT
TRBJ1-5	.	TRBV5-1	.	CASGTGENNQPQHF	TGCGCCAGCGGCACCGGGGAGAACAATCAGCCCCAGCATTTT
TRBJ2-7	.	TRBV11-2	.	CASSLAFGPTYEQYF	TGTGCCAGCAGCTTAGCGTTCGGACCGACATACGAGCAGTACTTC
TRBJ1-6	.	TRBV28	.	CASTPRHDNSPLHF	TGTGCCAGCACCCCGCGGCACGATAATTCACCCCTCCACTTT
TRBJ1-1	.	TRBV2	.	CASRRTLMNTEAFF	TGTGCCAGCAGGAGGACACTCATGAACACTGAAGCTTTCTTT
TRBJ2-7	.	TRBV2	.	CASSFQGYEQYF	TGTGCCAGCAGTTTTCAGGGCTACGAGCAGTACTTC
TRBJ2-5	TRBD2	TRBV19	.	CASSKGAGVETQYF	TGTGCCAGTAGTAAGGGAGCGGGAGTTGAGACCCAGTACTTC
TRBJ1-5	.	TRBV27	.	CASRSLIHGRQGPQHF	TGTGCCAGCAGATCCTTGATACACGGCCGGCAAGGGCCCCAGCATTTT
TRBJ2-4	.	TRBV4-1	.	CASSLGPVASKNIQYF	TGCGCCAGCAGCCTGGGACCAGTTGCCTCGAAAAACATTCAGTACTTC
TRBJ1-1	.	TRBV3-1/TRBV3-2	.	CASSPLGRNTEAFF	TGTGCCAGCAGCCCCCTAGGCCGAAACACTGAAGCTTTCTTT
TRBJ2-7	.	TRBV5-1	.	CASSLRTTFYGEQYF	TGCGCCAGCAGTCTTCGGACTACATTTTACGGAGAGCAGTACTTC
TRBJ2-1	.	TRBV7-2	.	CASSQTSYSNEQFF	TGTGCCAGCAGCCAAACTAGTTATAGCAATGAGCAGTTCTTC